The 20 T cell receptor beta chains below were found in one sample sequenced in a study of cytomegalovirus exposure and HLA in healthy donors. It was with 60 Vbeta and 13 Jbeta primers that the PCR ran. TCRdb keeps only in-frame clones here, not all; method: immunoSEQ multiplex PCR. This table holds 100,000 to 150,000 clones, about 8.5% found once. Sequencing was performed on PBMCs. The source is a man aged 40-49 years in good health and CMV-seronegative.

This clone was detected only a few times. V gene TRBV18 combines with J gene TRBJ2-5; 8 nucleotides match TRBD1. Trimming at V came to 5 bases and at J to 3 bases, leaving 17 bases not matched to a gene. Germline assignment: CDR1 KGHSH and CDR2 LQKENI. The CDR3 has 18 residues. The CDR3 here is CASSTQGRGPLLEETQYF. As DNA, the CDR3 is TGTGCCAGCTCAACCCAGGGCAGGGGGCCCCTTCTCGAAGAGACCCAGTACTTC.

This clone was seen a handful of times. This chain uses TRBV29-1 with TRBJ2-5, with 8 bases that match TRBD2. This CDR3 region has 13 residues. The V gene's germline CDR1 is SQVTM and CDR2 ANQGSEA. The V segment lost 5 bases and the J segment 6 bases; nucleotides outside the gene matches: 8. The CDR3 protein is CSVTVGGAKTQYF. CDR3 DNA: TGCAGCGTTACCGTCGGGGGGGCCAAGACCCAGTACTTC. Using reference TRBV29-1 and TRBJ2-5 for the parts outside the CDR3, the full variable domain is SAVISQKPSRDICQRGTSLTIQCQVDSQVTMMFWYRQQPGQSLTLIATANQGSEATYESGFVIDKFPISRPNLTFSTLTVSNMSPEDSSIYLCSVTVGGAKTQYFGPGTRLLVL.

V is TRBV7-2 and J is TRBJ2-1, with TRBD1 matching 10 bases. Germline V lookup: CDR1 SGHTA, CDR2 FQGNSA. Losses at the gene ends were 5 bases for V and 10 bases for J; bases not matched to a gene: 8. The CDR3 sequence is 14 residues long. CDR3 sequence: CASSGTGEVREQFF. The CDR3 nucleotides read TGTGCCAGCAGCGGGACAGGGGAAGTTCGAGAGCAGTTCTTC.

The chain combines TRBV9 with TRBJ2-1; TRBD1 aligns across 7 bases. Germline CDR1 and CDR2: SGDLS and YYNGEE. The CDR3 consists of 15 residues. V trimming: 4 bases; J trimming: 2 bases; junction bases outside the gene matches: 6. The CDR3 is CASSPRDRTYNEQFF. The CDR3 nucleotides read TGTGCCAGCAGCCCTCGGGACAGAACCTACAATGAGCAGTTCTTC.

This clone was counted a few times. The rearrangement uses TRBV4-3 and TRBJ1-5; D gene uncertain. The CDR3 is made up of 14 amino acids. The V end lost 4 bases, the J end lost 6 bases, and 13 bases lay between the germline ends. Germline lookup yields CDR1 LGHNA and CDR2 YSLEER. CDR3 nucleotides: TGCGCCAGCAGCCCGGTTTACGAGGGTCAGCCCCAGCATTTT. This sequence encodes CASSPVYEGQPQHF.

CDR3: CASSQGFSSSYEQYF. CDR3 bases: TGTGCCAGCAGCCAGGGGTTTTCAAGCTCCTACGAGCAGTACTTC. This chain connects TRBV11-3 to TRBJ2-7, with a possible D match to TRBD1 (6 bases). The CDR3 runs to 15 residues. CDR1 is SGHNT, CDR2 YENEEA, per germline. Trimming removed 5 bases from V and 0 bases from J, with 14 bases in between. The variable domain in full, completed from reference TRBV11-3 and TRBJ2-7, reads EAGVVQSPRYKIIEKKQPVAFWCNPISGHNTLYWYLQNLGQGPELLIRYENEEAVDDSQLPKDRFSAERLKGVDSTLKIQPAELGDSAVYLCASSQGFSSSYEQYFGPGTRLTVT.

V gene TRBV27 combines with J gene TRBJ2-3, with 7 bases aligning to TRBD2. Germline V gives CDR1 MNHEY, CDR2 SMNVEV (reference sequence). The ends lost 5 bases at V and 2 bases at J; junction bases unmatched: 13. CDR3 length equals 17 residues. The CDR3 is CASSPSFGLDFTDTQYF. The CDR3 coding sequence is TGTGCCAGCAGTCCCTCCTTCGGACTAGATTTCACAGATACGCAGTATTTT.

Only a few counts were recorded for this clone. The chain uses TRBV5-1 and TRBJ2-7, with D possibly TRBD2 on 5 matching bases. V lost 0 bases, J lost 1 base, and 11 bases lay in between. Germline CDR1 reads SGHRS; CDR2 reads YFSETQ. CDR3 length equals 15 residues. This chain's CDR3 is CASSLGGSGSYEQYF. In DNA form, the CDR3 reads TGCGCCAGCAGCTTGGGAGGGTCTGGGTCCTACGAGCAGTACTTC.

V is TRBV11-2 and J is TRBJ2-5; D unresolved. Between the trimmed V and J ends, which lost 1 base and 10 bases, there was a span of 10 bases. There are 12 residues in the CDR3. Germline CDR1 reads SGHAT; CDR2 reads FQNNGV. The CDR3 region is CASSLAPLFQYF. DNA for the CDR3: TGTGCCAGCAGCTTAGCCCCTCTCTTCCAGTACTTC. Based on the CDR3 plus reference TRBV11-2 and TRBJ2-5, the full variable domain is EAGVAQSPRYKIIEKRQSVAFWCNPISGHATLYWYQQILGQGPKLLIQFQNNGVVDDSQLPKDRFSAERLKGVDSTLKIQPAKLEDSAVYLCASSLAPLFQYFGPGTRLLVL.

This clone has just a few counts. The sample holds other DNA sequences that translate to the same CDR3. The V call is TRBV5-1, the J call TRBJ2-2; D gene unclear. CDR1 SGHRS and CDR2 YFSETQ come from the germline V gene. CDR3 length: 16 residues. V gave up 4 bases and J gave up 0 bases, with 13 bases separating them. CDR3 in amino acids: CASSHPREPNTGELFF. DNA for the CDR3: TGCGCCAGCAGCCACCCACGAGAACCGAACACCGGGGAGCTGTTTTTT.

CDR3 in amino acids: CASSTQGALTDTQYF. As DNA, the CDR3 is TGCGCCAGCAGCACACAGGGGGCCCTCACAGATACGCAGTATTTT. The chain links TRBV5-1 to TRBJ2-3, with 9 bases identical to TRBD1. CDR1 SGHRS and CDR2 YFSETQ come from the germline V gene. The CDR3 runs 15 residues. V shed 4 bases, J shed 2 bases, and the junction held 5 bases outside the gene matches.

As regards this clone: This likely traces to a read error, being one base from a far larger clone. This CDR3 is also generated by other DNA sequences in the sample. The chain recombines TRBV6-1 with TRBJ2-6, with TRBD1 identical over 7 bases. The length of the CDR3 is 15 residues. From germline, CDR1 is MNHNS and CDR2 SASEGT. The CDR3, as DNA: TGTGCCAGCAGTGAGAAGGGGGCCGGGGCAAACGTCCTGACTTTC. Translated: CASSEKGAGANVLTF.

This clone was seen only a few times. The gene calls are TRBV4-2 and TRBJ2-7, with D unresolved. This CDR3 is built from 13 residues. The germline gives CDR1 LGHNA, CDR2 YNFKEQ. The V end lost 0 bases, the J end lost 3 bases, and 6 bases lay between the germline ends. Written as DNA, the CDR3 is TGTGCCAGCAGCCAAGAGGTCAGCTACGAGCAGTACTTC. As protein: CASSQEVSYEQYF.

This chain uses TRBV21-1 with TRBJ2-2; the DNA was not used to check the table's D call, TRBD1. TRBV21-1 is labeled a pseudogene. This CDR3 region has 14 residues. The CDR3 is CASSRGTGAGELFF. In DNA form, the CDR3 reads TGTGCCAGCAGCAGGGGCACAGGGGCCGGGGAGCTGTTTTTT.

Only a few counts were recorded for this clone. This chain joins TRBV28 and TRBJ1-5; 8 nucleotides align to TRBD1. Germline V gives CDR1 MDHEN, CDR2 SYDVKM. This CDR3 has 16 residues. After removal of 4 bases from V and 1 base from J, the junction contained 6 bases not matched to a gene. The CDR3 bases are TGTGCCAGCAGTTCCCCACAGGGGGACAGCAATCAGCCCCAGCATTTT. This encodes CASSSPQGDSNQPQHF.

This clone was counted between two and nine times. This chain uses TRBV7-2 with TRBJ2-3; D not certain. CDR1 is SGHTA and CDR2 is FQGNSA in the germline V gene. Trimming took 1 base from V and 0 from J, leaving 8 bases between them. The CDR3 has 15 amino acids. CDR3 nucleotide sequence: TGTGCCAGCAGCTTAGTGTCTCAGAGCACAGATACGCAGTATTTT. Translation: CASSLVSQSTDTQYF.

The table lists this clone with a few counts. The rearrangement uses TRBV5-1 and TRBJ1-1, with a possible D match to TRBD1 (5 bases). The CDR3 spans 14 residues. The V gene lost 3 bases and the J gene lost 0 bases, with 9 bases spanning the gap. Germline values: CDR1 SGHRS, CDR2 YFSETQ. DNA of the CDR3: TGCGCCAGCAGCTCGGACACGGTGAACACTGAAGCTTTCTTT. Translated: CASSSDTVNTEAFF.

This clone was detected only a few times. V gene TRBV29-1 combines with J gene TRBJ1-5; D is unclear. This CDR3 contains 12 residues. Germline CDR1 reads SQVTM; CDR2 reads ANQGSEA. The V end was cut by 3 bases, the J end by 3 bases, with 6 bases between. This CDR3 is CSVEYNNQPQHF. Written as DNA, the CDR3 is TGCAGCGTTGAGTACAACAATCAGCCCCAGCATTTT.

The chain combines TRBV2 with TRBJ1-2; D is unresolved. Trimming removed 1 base from V and 6 bases from J, with 12 bases in between. CDR3 length: 14 residues. Germline values: CDR1 SNHLY, CDR2 FYNNEI. In nucleotides, the CDR3 is TGTGCCAGCAGTGAAGTGAGAGGCCCACATGGCTACACCTTC. It specifies CASSEVRGPHGYTF.

This clone was seen a handful of times. V and J are TRBV7-9 and TRBJ2-7; D is unclear. Deletions cut 3 bases from V and 4 bases from J, with 7 bases between. Germline assignment: CDR1 SEHNR and CDR2 FQNEAQ (reference sequence). This CDR3 spans 12 amino acids. The CDR3 is CASSFSGYEQYF. DNA for the CDR3: TGTGCCAGCAGCTTCTCGGGTTACGAGCAGTACTTC.